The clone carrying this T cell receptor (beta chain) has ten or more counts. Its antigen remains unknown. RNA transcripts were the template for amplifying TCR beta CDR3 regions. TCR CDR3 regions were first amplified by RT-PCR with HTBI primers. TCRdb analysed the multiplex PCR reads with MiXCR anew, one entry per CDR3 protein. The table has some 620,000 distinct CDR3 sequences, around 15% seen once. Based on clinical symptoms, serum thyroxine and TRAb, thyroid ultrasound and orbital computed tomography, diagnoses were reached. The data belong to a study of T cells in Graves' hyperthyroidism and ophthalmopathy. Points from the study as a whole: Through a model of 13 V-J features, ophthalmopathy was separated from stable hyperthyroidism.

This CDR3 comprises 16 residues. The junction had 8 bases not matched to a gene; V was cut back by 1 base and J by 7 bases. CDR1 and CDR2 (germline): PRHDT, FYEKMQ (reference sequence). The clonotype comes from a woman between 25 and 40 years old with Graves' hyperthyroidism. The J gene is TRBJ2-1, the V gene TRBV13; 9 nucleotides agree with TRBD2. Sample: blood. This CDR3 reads CASSLVGGRATNEQFF. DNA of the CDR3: TGTGCCAGCAGCTTAGTTGGCGGGAGGGCCACAAATGAGCAGTTCTTC.